This entry lists 30 T cell receptor beta chains sequenced from one sample in a study of cytomegalovirus exposure and HLA in healthy donors. This PCR relied on a set of 60 Vbeta primers and 13 Jbeta primers. Repertoires were generated with immunoSEQ multiplex PCR, while TCRdb's copy carries only in-frame clones and drops some. In the table there are some 150,000 clones, 75% to 80% of which are singletons. The sequenced material came from PBMCs. All receptors derive from a man aged 40-55 years in good health and CMV-seropositive.

The V gene is TRBV10-3, the J gene TRBJ2-3; TRBD1 agrees at 10 bases. V lost 5 bases to trimming and J lost 1 base; unmatched junction nucleotides: 3. Germline V gene sequence: CDR1 ENHRY, CDR2 SYGVKD. CDR3 size: 15 residues. The CDR3 coding sequence is TGTGCCATCAGTAGACAGGGGGCCGGCACAGATACGCAGTATTTT. Translation gives CAISRQGAGTDTQYF.

The rearrangement links TRBV28 to TRBJ2-5; D gene ambiguous. The J call may be in error: the DNA end matches TRBJ2-7 better. The germline V gene has CDR1 MDHEN and CDR2 SYDVKM. The CDR3 covers 13 residues. CDR3 sequence reads: CASTDIYSYEQYF. In DNA form, the CDR3 reads TGTGCCAGCACCGACATATATTCCTACGAGCAGTACTTC.

J is TRBJ2-5 and V is TRBV5-1; D remains ambiguous. CDR1 is SGHRS and CDR2 is YFSETQ in the germline V gene. Trimming took off 1 base at V and 5 bases at J, with 12 bases between the two ends. CDR3 length: 14 amino acids. The CDR3 region is CASSLHLTGETQYF. CDR3 DNA sequence: TGCGCCAGCAGCTTGCACCTAACCGGGGAGACCCAGTACTTC.

This clone was detected a few times. This chain uses TRBV28 with TRBJ1-2; perhaps TRBD1 as D (6 bases). The germline gives CDR1 MDHEN, CDR2 SYDVKM. Trimming shortened V by 7 bases and J by 4 bases, and 19 bases separated the two germline ends. CDR3 length: 15 amino acids. In DNA, the CDR3 is TGTGCCAGCACTACAGGGAAAACGCAGCTCTATGGCTACACCTTC. Translation gives CASTTGKTQLYGYTF.

The J gene is TRBJ2-1, the V gene TRBV30, with 10 bases that match TRBD2. Germline V CDR1 and CDR2: GTSNPN, SVGIG (reference sequence). The ends lost 0 bases at V and 8 bases at J; junction bases unmatched: 10. This CDR3 region has 16 residues. The CDR3 DNA follows: TGTGCCTGGAGTGTACCCGCTAGCGGGAGAGAAGATGAGCAGTTCTTC. Translating gives CAWSVPASGREDEQFF.

This CDR3 reads CSARRRLGETQYF. DNA for the CDR3: TGCAGCGCCCGGAGGCGACTAGGCGAGACCCAGTACTTC. The V and J genes are TRBV29-1 and TRBJ2-5, with D maybe TRBD2 (6 bases). Germline V lookup: CDR1 SQVTM, CDR2 ANQGSEA. Trimming took off 7 bases at V and 5 bases at J, with 17 bases between the two ends. This CDR3 comprises 13 residues. Complete variable domain (other parts from reference TRBV29-1 and TRBJ2-5): SAVISQKPSRDICQRGTSLTIQCQVDSQVTMMFWYRQQPGQSLTLIATANQGSEATYESGFVIDKFPISRPNLTFSTLTVSNMSPEDSSIYLCSARRRLGETQYFGPGTRLLVL.

This clone showed up just once. This rearrangement joins TRBV27 to TRBJ2-5; 14 bases agree with TRBD2. CDR3 length equals 17 residues. Germline CDR1 is MNHEY and CDR2 is SMNVEV (reference sequence). V shed 5 bases and J 4 bases; nucleotides not matched to a gene: 9. CDR3 in DNA: TGTGCCAGCAGTCACCTCCCGACTAGCGGGAGGGGAGAGACCCAGTACTTC. As protein: CASSHLPTSGRGETQYF.

This chain links TRBV6-5 with TRBJ1-5; the D gene is possibly TRBD1 (5 bases). Between the trimmed V and J ends, which lost 5 bases and 7 bases, there was a span of 15 bases. This CDR3 contains 14 residues. Germline CDR1 is MNHEY and CDR2 is SVGAGI. The CDR3 coding sequence is TGTGCCAGCAGTCTATCAGGGCCCGGGCAGCCCCAGCATTTT. Translation: CASSLSGPGQPQHF.

This clone has only one observation. The chain is built from TRBV5-4 and TRBJ2-3, with 11 nucleotides matching TRBD2. The CDR3 has 16 residues. The germline V gene has CDR1 SGHNT and CDR2 YYREEE (reference sequence). V was pared by 4 bases and J by 6 bases, with 10 bases of the junction left unmatched. The CDR3 protein is CASSLVAGGPGDTQYF. The CDR3 bases are TGTGCCAGCAGCCTTGTAGCGGGAGGGCCAGGGGATACGCAGTATTTT. Drawing the rest from reference TRBV5-4 and TRBJ2-3, the complete variable domain is ETGVTQSPTHLIKTRGQQVTLRCSSQSGHNTVSWYQQALGQGPQFIFQYYREEENGRGNFPPRFSGLQFPNYSSELNVNALELDDSALYLCASSLVAGGPGDTQYFGPGTRLTVL.

This chain connects TRBV18 to TRBJ2-7, with D possibly matching TRBD1 (6 bases). Germline V gene data show CDR1 as KGHSH and CDR2 as LQKENI. This CDR3 has 14 amino acids. With 3 bases removed from V and 8 bases from J, the gap between germline ends came to 17 bases. The CDR3 nucleotides read TGTGCCAGCTCACCTCTCGAGACAGGCCACAAGCAGTACTTC. Its translation: CASSPLETGHKQYF.

The V and J genes are TRBV5-1 and TRBJ2-2; 7 nucleotides line up with TRBD2. The trim removed 6 bases at V and 0 bases at J, leaving 5 bases unmatched. There are 15 residues in the CDR3. The germline V gene has CDR1 SGHRS and CDR2 YFSETQ. CDR3 residues: CASTQRDSNTGELFF. The CDR3 DNA reads TGCGCCAGCACGCAGCGGGACTCGAACACCGGGGAGCTGTTTTTT.

The chain combines TRBV10-3 with TRBJ1-6, with 10 bases identical to TRBD1. This CDR3 has 14 amino acids. Germline CDR1 reads ENHRY; CDR2 reads SYGVKD. V lost 9 bases, J lost 8 bases, and 7 bases stayed unmatched. Written as DNA, the CDR3 is TGTGCCATACGAGGACAGGGGGAGGATTCACCCCTCCACTTT. It yields the protein CAIRGQGEDSPLHF.

The rearrangement links TRBV2 to TRBJ2-3, with D possibly TRBD1 on 6 matching bases. Germline CDR1 and CDR2: SNHLY and FYNNEI. The CDR3 has 15 residues. V lost 5 bases, J lost 0 bases, and 12 bases lay in between. The CDR3 DNA reads as TGTGCCAGCAGTATACAGGGTACTAGCACAGATACGCAGTATTTT. This gives the protein CASSIQGTSTDTQYF.

This clone was seen just once. The chain links TRBV10-1 to TRBJ2-2; 9 bases align to TRBD1. Germline V gene lookup returns CDR1 WNHNN and CDR2 SYGVQD (reference sequence). This CDR3 is built from 17 residues. After removal of 6 bases from V and 1 base from J, the junction contained 9 bases not matched to a gene. The CDR3 spells CASSSNPGQGNTGELFF. The CDR3, as DNA: TGCGCCAGCAGCTCAAACCCGGGACAGGGGAACACCGGGGAGCTGTTTTTT.

The rearrangement uses TRBV19 and TRBJ2-5, with D possibly matching TRBD1 (7 bases). The ends were cut back, 3 bases at V and 5 bases at J, with 13 bases in the middle. Germline V lookup: CDR1 LNHDA, CDR2 SQIVND (reference sequence). This CDR3 spans 14 amino acids. The CDR3 reads CASSIGRGAETQYF. CDR3 DNA: TGTGCCAGTAGTATCGGCAGGGGGGCTGAGACCCAGTACTTC.

The V gene is TRBV10-1, the J gene TRBJ2-2; a weak D match, TRBD2 (5 bases). V was trimmed by 5 bases and J by 3 bases, leaving 7 bases between them. Germline V lookup: CDR1 WNHNN, CDR2 SYGVQD (reference sequence). There are 13 residues in the CDR3. CDR3 loop: CASSPSYTGELFF. The CDR3 DNA follows: TGCGCCAGCAGTCCTAGCTACACCGGGGAGCTGTTTTTT.

This rearrangement joins TRBV5-1 to TRBJ1-2; 8 bases agree with TRBD1. The junction had 15 bases not matched to a gene; V was cut back by 1 base and J by 7 bases. CDR3 length equals 17 residues. The germline V gene has CDR1 SGHRS and CDR2 YFSETQ. CDR3 coding DNA: TGCGCCAGCAGCTTGTTGTCGGGGCAGGGGGCGTTGATTGGCTACACCTTC. Its protein product is CASSLLSGQGALIGYTF.

This clone has a single count. This chain connects TRBV30 to TRBJ1-5; 8 bases map to TRBD1. V lost 1 base, J lost 6 bases, and 5 bases stayed unmatched. The CDR3 is 14 amino acids. CDR1 is GTSNPN, CDR2 SVGIG, per germline (reference sequence). CDR3 in DNA: TGTGCCTGGAGTGGGGGGACAGGTGGTCAGCCCCAGCATTTT. Translation gives CAWSGGTGGQPQHF.

This chain joins TRBV7-9 and TRBJ2-1; perhaps TRBD2 as D (5 bases). Deletions cut 2 bases from V and 0 bases from J, with 11 bases between. The germline V gene has CDR1 SEHNR and CDR2 FQNEAQ (reference sequence). The CDR3 is made up of 16 amino acids. The CDR3 reads CASSLSPGTSYNEQFF. The CDR3 region has the DNA TGTGCCAGCAGCTTATCTCCGGGAACCTCCTACAATGAGCAGTTCTTC.

The rearrangement joins TRBV25-1 to TRBJ2-1, with 7 bases lining up with TRBD2. CDR3 length: 16 residues. Trimming cost V 3 bases and J 6 bases; bases outside gene matches: 11. From germline, CDR1 is MGHDK and CDR2 SYGVNS. CDR3 coding DNA: TGTGCCAGCAGTGAGCGCGTGGGGGGAGGGACCAATGAGCAGTTCTTC. This codes for CASSERVGGGTNEQFF. Drawing the rest from reference TRBV25-1 and TRBJ2-1, the complete variable domain is EADIYQTPRYLVIGTGKKITLECSQTMGHDKMYWYQQDPGMELHLIHYSYGVNSTEKGDLSSESTVSRIRTEHFPLTLESARPSHTSQYLCASSERVGGGTNEQFFGPGTRLTVL.

This chain links TRBV6-6 with TRBJ1-5; D call uncertain. CDR3 length: 15 amino acids. Germline-derived CDR1 and CDR2 are MNHNY and SVGAGI (reference sequence). V lost 6 bases, J lost 0 bases, and 12 bases lay in between. The CDR3 loop reads CASSEAGGSNQPQHF. The CDR3 DNA reads as TGTGCCAGCAGCGAGGCGGGCGGTAGCAATCAGCCCCAGCATTTT.

The V and J genes are TRBV19 and TRBJ2-7, with TRBD2 identical over 11 bases. CDR1 is LNHDA, CDR2 SQIVND, per germline (reference sequence). J gave up 0 bases and V 1 base, and 5 bases lay outside the gene matches. CDR3 size: 17 residues. The CDR3 spells CASSIAGLAESSYEQYF. The CDR3 DNA sequence: TGTGCCAGTAGTATAGCGGGACTAGCGGAGAGCTCCTACGAGCAGTACTTC. The whole variable domain, remainder taken from reference TRBV19 and TRBJ2-7, is DGGITQSPKYLFRKEGQNVTLSCEQNLNHDAMYWYRQDPGQGLRLIYYSQIVNDFQKGDIAEGYSVSREKKESFPLTVTSAQKNPTAFYLCASSIAGLAESSYEQYFGPGTRLTVT.

This chain uses TRBV4-1 with TRBJ2-5; TRBD2 agrees at 11 bases. There are 14 residues in the CDR3. Trimming cost V 1 base and J 8 bases; bases outside gene matches: 3. In germline, CDR1 is MGHRA, CDR2 YSYEKL. CDR3 coding DNA: TGCGCCAGCAGCCAAGTACTAGCGGGGGCAACCCAGTACTTC. The encoded protein is CASSQVLAGATQYF.

The chain couples TRBV30 to TRBJ2-1, with D perhaps matching TRBD2 (5 bases). Germline CDR1 reads GTSNPN; CDR2 reads SVGIG (reference sequence). The CDR3 covers 15 residues. V shed 0 bases and J shed 3 bases, with 12 bases lying between them. CDR3 nucleotides: TGTGCCTGGAGTGTATTAGGGAGAGACTACAATGAGCAGTTCTTC. It is translated as CAWSVLGRDYNEQFF.

The chain has TRBV7-2 and TRBJ1-4; 7 positions match TRBD1. The CDR3 spans 14 residues. CDR1 SGHTA and CDR2 FQGNSA come from the germline V gene. Unmatched junction bases numbered 4, after V lost 5 bases and J lost 4 bases. CDR3: CASSLQGGNEKLFF. The CDR3 region has the DNA TGTGCCAGCAGCCTGCAGGGGGGTAATGAAAAACTGTTTTTT.

The chain recombines TRBV27 with TRBJ2-5; D unclear. The CDR3 is 13 residues long. V was shortened by 5 bases and J by 7 bases, with 14 bases between the two germline ends. Germline-derived CDR1 and CDR2 are MNHEY and SMNVEV (reference sequence). The CDR3 DNA follows: TGTGCCAGCAGTCCGCCGGTAGCTGGGACCCAGTACTTC. Its protein is CASSPPVAGTQYF.

This clone was found a few times. This sequence joins TRBV29-1 and TRBJ2-7, with D perhaps matching TRBD2 (5 bases). The germline V and J ends were trimmed by 2 bases and 2 bases, with 7 bases remaining between them. The CDR3 length is 12 residues. CDR1 SQVTM and CDR2 ANQGSEA come from the germline V gene. CDR3 bases: TGCAGCGTTGAACGGGGTCCCTACGAGCAGTACTTC. This sequence encodes CSVERGPYEQYF.

The V call is TRBV6-6, the J call TRBJ1-2; D possibly corresponds to TRBD1 (6 bases). V was trimmed by 3 bases and J by 3 bases, leaving 11 bases between them. CDR3 length: 14 amino acids. CDR1 and CDR2 (germline): MNHNY, SVGAGI (reference sequence). CDR3 DNA sequence: TGTGCCAGCAGTTATCGGGACAAATACTATGGCTACACCTTC. Translation: CASSYRDKYYGYTF.

The chain recombines TRBV19 with TRBJ2-7, with D possibly being TRBD1 (5 bases). Per the germline V gene, CDR1 is LNHDA and CDR2 is SQIVND (reference sequence). V lost 1 base to trimming and J lost 2 bases, with 12 bases between them. The CDR3 consists of 15 residues. CDR3 sequence reads: CASSIGTVGAYEQYF. The CDR3 DNA reads TGTGCCAGTAGTATAGGAACGGTAGGGGCCTACGAGCAGTACTTC.

This clone has only a few counts. The chain carries TRBV6-5 and TRBJ1-2, with D possibly matching TRBD1 (5 bases). The CDR3 loop spans 11 amino acids. V dropped 2 bases and J dropped 8 bases, with 6 bases sitting between them. Germline-derived CDR1 and CDR2 are MNHEY and SVGAGI. The chain's CDR3 is CASSYRGGYTF. In DNA, the CDR3 is TGTGCCAGCAGTTACAGGGGAGGCTACACCTTC.